This record covers a single T cell receptor beta chain. Its antigen is undetermined. The data derive from a study of T cell responses to AZD1222 COVID-19 vaccine. For the study at large: Pooling was applied to second doses at about 4 or about 12 weeks. Study-wide points: The number of AZD1222 recipients seropositive at baseline was only five to seven. The study found vaccine-associated CD4 TCRs spanning spike, dominant at 160-218 and 743-854. There were repertoire samples only from the period after the peak T cell response.

The CDR3 runs 14 residues. V lost 1 base and J 3 bases, leaving 9 bases between the germline ends. Germline CDR1 and CDR2: SGDLS and YYNGEE. Produced via immunoSEQ multiplex PCR; TCRdb's table is partial and in-frame only. Among about 140,000 clones listed, around 89% were seen once. The TCR sequence derives from an adult in good health. This sequence joins TRBV9 and TRBJ2-3; perhaps TRBD1 as D (5 bases). The starting material was peripheral blood, obtained on day 0 of AZD1222 vaccination. Written as DNA, the CDR3 is TGTGCCAGCAGCGTAATTCCAGGGACAGATACGCAGTATTTT. It is translated as CASSVIPGTDTQYF. Using reference TRBV9 and TRBJ2-3 for the parts outside the CDR3, the full variable domain is DSGVTQTPKHLITATGQRVTLRCSPRSGDLSVYWYQQSLDQGLQFLIQYYNGEERAKGNILERFSAQQFPDLHSELNLSSLELGDSALYFCASSVIPGTDTQYFGPGTRLTVL.